This TCR beta chain comes out of a study of CD4 T cells in relation to SARS-CoV-2 and coronaviruses. Study-wide results and caveats: SARS-CoV-2-driven expansion was significantly weaker in crossreactive than monoreactive clones.

V lost 6 bases and J lost 6; bases outside the gene matches: 5. The germline V gene has CDR1 MGHDK and CDR2 SYGVNS. The CDR3 consists of 15 residues. A note on this clone: The antigen is not known.

Before the COVID-19 pandemic, during about 2011-2019, CD4+ T cells were taken from unexposed donors. The cells were cultured for under twelve days before CD4+ T cells were isolated. Cells permitting, SARS-CoV-2 S/N and four cold-coronavirus spikes were tested on unexposed-donor CD4+ T cells. On days 3 and 7, cultures got half fresh IL-2 medium. Sequencing was performed with immunoSEQ multiplex PCR; in TCRdb, only in-frame clones are kept and a portion is missing. The sample lists under 13,000 clones, approximately 78% seen once, with about 18% in the top ten. The chain carries TRBV25-1 and TRBJ2-2, with 12 bases matching TRBD2. The sequencing input was CD4+ T cells from PBMCs, cultured in vitro. The clonotype comes from a human donor in good health. The CDR3: CASSRLAGDPGELFF. CDR3 DNA sequence: TGTGCCAGCAGCCGACTAGCGGGAGATCCCGGGGAGCTGTTTTTT.